This note documents a single TCR beta chain sequence. Antigen unknown. Trimming took 4 bases from V and 3 from J; bases not matched to a gene: 6. The V gene's germline CDR1 is SGDLS and CDR2 YYNGEE. The CDR3 spans 15 residues. Here immunoSEQ multiplex PCR was the method, and the copy in TCRdb shows in-frame clones only, minus some. The sample carries more than 150,000 clones, more than 80% recorded once. The data stem from a study of cytomegalovirus exposure and HLA in healthy donors. About the research overall: A later analysis reported the same platform for the 95 to 150 validation repertoires and the 666 first-cohort repertoires.

Findings and limits, study-wide: Researchers reported that a few CMV-associated chains were confirmed in vitro as CMV antigen-specific.

The rearrangement joins TRBV9 to TRBJ2-3; 9 bases match TRBD2. Sequencing was performed on PBMCs. This sequence originates from a man aged 18-30 years in good health and CMV-seropositive. The CDR3 sequence is CASSLLAGSTDTQYF. DNA of the CDR3: TGTGCCAGCAGCCTACTAGCGGGCTCTACAGATACGCAGTATTTT. Using reference TRBV9 and TRBJ2-3 for the parts outside the CDR3, the full variable domain is DSGVTQTPKHLITATGQRVTLRCSPRSGDLSVYWYQQSLDQGLQFLIQYYNGEERAKGNILERFSAQQFPDLHSELNLSSLELGDSALYFCASSLLAGSTDTQYFGPGTRLTVL.